This T cell receptor beta chain was sequenced for a study of T cell responses to AZD1222 COVID-19 vaccine. Findings of the study overall: Just a handful of AZD1222 recipients tested seropositive at baseline. Spike-spanning, vaccine-associated CD4 TCRs were dominant at 160-218 and 743-854. No day 14 peak samples; only post-peak repertoires were characterized.

This clone was seen a handful of times. As yet, its antigen is unknown. Germline CDR1 MGHRA, CDR2 YSYEKL. The CDR3 sequence is 19 residues long. The J segment lost 3 bases and the V segment lost 0 bases, leaving 11 bases of the junction unmatched. Here immunoSEQ multiplex PCR was the method, and the copy in TCRdb shows in-frame clones only, minus some. The repertoire has fewer than 120,000 clones, around 80% of them found once; the top ten carry 4% to 5%. The source material was peripheral blood, sampled on day 0 of AZD1222 vaccination. This chain links TRBV4-1 with TRBJ1-3; TRBD1 matches at 10 bases. The receptor's source is an adult in good health. The CDR3: CASSQDLVGQGVYGNTIYF. The CDR3 DNA is TGCGCCAGCAGCCAAGATCTCGTAGGACAGGGGGTATATGGAAACACCATATATTTT.